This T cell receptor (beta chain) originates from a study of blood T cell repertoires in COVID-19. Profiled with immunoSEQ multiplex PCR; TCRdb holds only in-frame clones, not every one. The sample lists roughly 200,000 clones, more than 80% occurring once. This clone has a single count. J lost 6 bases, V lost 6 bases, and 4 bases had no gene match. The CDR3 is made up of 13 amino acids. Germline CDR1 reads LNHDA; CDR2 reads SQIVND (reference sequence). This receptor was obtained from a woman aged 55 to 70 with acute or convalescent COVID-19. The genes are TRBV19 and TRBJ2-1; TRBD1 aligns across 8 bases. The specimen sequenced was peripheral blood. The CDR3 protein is CASSQTGGNEQFF. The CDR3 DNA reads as TGTGCCAGTAGCCAAACAGGGGGCAATGAGCAGTTCTTC.